This TCR beta chain was captured in a study of blood T cell repertoires in COVID-19. Study summary: From the United States, Italy and Spain came samples of acute and convalescent COVID-19. T cells, B-cell-depleted T cells, or PBMCs supplied cDNA or gDNA.

How the authors handled the data: Estimated nucleated cell counts came from reference gene primer amplification. The data were produced by immunoSEQ multiplex PCR, yet TCRdb's version contains in-frame clones alone and is incomplete. V, J and clone size are taken as reported in that table, and D and trimming were inferred from the DNA itself. This sample carries 35,000 or so clones, 90% of them seen once, and the ten largest clones take roughly 5%. V was pared by 0 bases and J by 5 bases, with 15 bases between. CDR1 and CDR2 (germline): SGHRS, YFSETQ. CDR3 length: 17 residues. This rearrangement joins TRBV5-1 to TRBJ1-6; D is unresolved. Sample: peripheral blood. The sequence was obtained from a human donor in a cohort sampled during active COVID-19. The CDR3 DNA is TGCGCCAGCAGCTTGGGCCGCCGAGCCGGAGATAATTCACCCCTCCACTTT. Encoded protein: CASSLGRRAGDNSPLHF.